This T cell receptor beta chain was recorded in a study of shared clonotypes between healthy human individuals. A remark on this clone: The antigen is not known. The same CDR3 can be traced to other DNA sequences in this sample.

Findings and limits, study-wide: The expectation was that sequencing depth would affect clonotype sharing among donors. Naive subsets generally exceeded memory subsets in estimated richness.

The ends were cut back, 2 bases at V and 4 bases at J, with 6 bases in the middle. Germline V gene data show CDR1 as GTSNPN and CDR2 as SVGIG (reference sequence). This CDR3 is 12 amino acids long. Replicate PCRs for sorted subsets used around 200 ng DNA; this equaled 25,000 to 30,000 T cell genomes. Only in-frame clones appear in the TCRdb table, and some are missing; sequencing was by immunoSEQ multiplex PCR. The repertoire consists of about 1 million clones, with under 80% occurring once and the leading ten covering approximately 1.5%. Sample: memory CD4+ T cells sorted from blood. The sample's subset: CD45RA-negative fraction. The chain uses TRBV30 and TRBJ2-1; D gene unclear. The clonotype was recovered from a man aged 18 to 35 in good health. The chain's CDR3 is CAWSLGYNEQFF. The CDR3 DNA is TGTGCCTGGAGTTTGGGGTACAATGAGCAGTTCTTC.